Following are 24 T cell receptor beta chains from one sample sequenced in a study of blood T cell repertoires in COVID-19. Sequencing used immunoSEQ multiplex PCR; TCRdb keeps in-frame clones, though not all of them. The sample lists 200,000 to 250,000 clones, 70% to 90% occurring once. The specimen was peripheral blood. The source of these receptors is an elderly man with acute or convalescent COVID-19.

The V and J genes are TRBV5-6 and TRBJ2-1, with D unresolved. Germline values: CDR1 SGHDT, CDR2 YYEEEE. This CDR3 contains 15 residues. Trimming removed 0 bases at V and 0 bases at J, with 7 bases between. The CDR3 DNA sequence: TGTGCCAGCAGCTTGGGGCAGGTCTCCTACAATGAGCAGTTCTTC. Translated, it gives CASSLGQVSYNEQFF.

This clone was counted between two and nine times. The genes are TRBV3-1 (or the pseudogene TRBV3-2) and TRBJ2-7; 13 nucleotides line up with TRBD2. Germline CDR1 reads LGHDT; CDR2 reads YNNKEL (reference sequence). CDR3 size: 20 residues. Germline trimming cut 1 base from V and 7 bases from J; bases unmatched to any gene: 19. The CDR3 here is CASSQVPGWTSGRRGEEQYF. CDR3 in DNA: TGTGCCAGCAGCCAAGTCCCGGGGTGGACTAGCGGGAGAAGGGGGGAAGAGCAGTACTTC.

The V call is TRBV18, the J call TRBJ1-2; 10 bases are a match to TRBD1. Germline-derived CDR1 and CDR2 are KGHSH and LQKENI. The V and J ends lost 2 bases and 3 bases, in that order; junction bases with no gene match: 12. The CDR3 runs 18 residues. This CDR3 is CASSPSRTGGNLDYGYTF. The CDR3 coding sequence is TGTGCCAGCTCACCATCCAGGACAGGGGGTAATTTGGACTATGGCTACACCTTC.

The chain carries TRBV27 and TRBJ2-1; D is uncertain. The CDR3 has 14 amino acids. Germline lookup yields CDR1 MNHEY and CDR2 SMNVEV (reference sequence). With 3 bases removed from V and 9 bases from J, the gap between germline ends came to 15 bases. CDR3 in amino acids: CASSLRPSRSEQFF. The CDR3 nucleotides are TGTGCCAGCAGTTTGAGGCCGTCACGTTCTGAGCAGTTCTTC.

The gene calls are TRBV2 and TRBJ2-5; 7 bases map to TRBD1. The germline V gene encodes CDR1 SNHLY and CDR2 FYNNEI. The CDR3 loop spans 13 amino acids. V lost 9 bases to trimming and J lost 2 bases; unmatched junction nucleotides: 6. The CDR3 coding sequence is TGTGCCAGTGTCCGGGACAGACAAGAGACCCAGTACTTC. Protein product: CASVRDRQETQYF.

The chain employs TRBV12-5 and TRBJ2-5; tentatively, D is TRBD2 (5 bases). Germline values: CDR1 LGHNT, CDR2 FRNRAP. V was trimmed by 7 bases and J by 2 bases, leaving 11 bases between them. CDR3 size: 13 residues. The CDR3 DNA follows: TGTGCTAGTGCCCTTGGAGGACAAGAGACCCAGTACTTC. The encoded protein is CASALGGQETQYF.

J is TRBJ1-4 and V is TRBV7-8, with a possible D match to TRBD1 (5 bases). Deletions cut 5 bases from V and 5 bases from J, with 15 bases between. Germline V gives CDR1 SGHVS, CDR2 FQNEAQ. The CDR3 length is 15 residues. Here the CDR3 DNA reads TGTGCCAGCAGCGTAGGGGCTGGAATGAATGAAAAACTGTTTTTT. It codes for CASSVGAGMNEKLFF.

CDR3 bases: TGTGCCAGCAGTTCTACAGGATCCACCGGGGAGCTGTTTTTT. This gives the protein CASSSTGSTGELFF. The chain combines TRBV6-5 with TRBJ2-2; weak D call: TRBD1 (5 bases). The germline V and J ends were trimmed by 4 bases and 4 bases, with 10 bases remaining between them. Looked up from germline, CDR1 is MNHEY and CDR2 is SVGAGI. The CDR3 spans 14 residues.

The table lists this clone with a few counts. This chain links TRBV19 with TRBJ1-4; D is unclear. The germline V gene encodes CDR1 LNHDA and CDR2 SQIVND (reference sequence). V lost 5 bases to trimming and J lost 0 bases, with 10 bases between them. The CDR3 contains 15 residues. The CDR3 DNA reads TGTGCCAGTAGTCCGGGATTTGCAACTAATGAAAAACTGTTTTTT. This codes for CASSPGFATNEKLFF. Full variable domain (remainder filled in from reference TRBV19 and TRBJ1-4): DGGITQSPKYLFRKEGQNVTLSCEQNLNHDAMYWYRQDPGQGLRLIYYSQIVNDFQKGDIAEGYSVSREKKESFPLTVTSAQKNPTAFYLCASSPGFATNEKLFFGSGTQLSVL.

J is TRBJ1-2 and V is TRBV7-2, with unresolved D. The V gene's germline CDR1 is SGHTA and CDR2 FQGNSA. This CDR3 contains 13 residues. The V and J ends lost 0 bases and 3 bases respectively, with 5 bases between them. Here the CDR3 reads CASSLASDYGYTF. CDR3 nucleotide sequence: TGTGCCAGCAGCTTAGCTTCCGACTATGGCTACACCTTC.

The V gene is TRBV7-2, the J gene TRBJ2-6, with TRBD1 matching 11 bases. The CDR3 is 15 amino acids. Germline V lookup: CDR1 SGHTA, CDR2 FQGNSA. CDR3 residues: CATGTGGTGANVLTF. Written as DNA, the CDR3 is TGTGCTACCGGGACAGGGGGAACTGGGGCCAACGTCCTGACTTTC.

This clone was seen a few times. V is TRBV6-4 and J is TRBJ2-2; TRBD1 agrees at 7 bases. V dropped 2 bases and J dropped 4; count of bases not matched to a gene: 4. The germline V gene has CDR1 MRHNA and CDR2 SNTAGT. The CDR3 is 15 residues long. The CDR3 sequence: CASSDRGLGTGELFF. DNA for the CDR3: TGTGCCAGCAGTGACAGGGGGCTGGGCACCGGGGAGCTGTTTTTT.

This clone came up a few times. The CDR3 loop reads CASTGTGKNYGYTF. Written as DNA, the CDR3 is TGTGCCAGTACCGGGACAGGAAAAAACTATGGCTACACCTTC. The V call is TRBV19, the J call TRBJ1-2, with TRBD1 matching 8 bases. With 7 bases clipped from V and 2 bases from J, the junction kept 6 bases outside the gene matches. The CDR3 covers 14 residues. Germline assignment: CDR1 LNHDA and CDR2 SQIVND (reference sequence).

This chain connects TRBV24-1 to TRBJ2-1; 7 bases are a match to TRBD2. CDR1 is KGHDR and CDR2 is SFDVKD in the germline V gene. The CDR3 length is 17 residues. V lost 3 bases and J lost 4; bases outside the gene matches: 11. The CDR3, as DNA: TGTGCCACCAGTGATGTATTAGCGGGTACCGGATACAATGAGCAGTTCTTC. Translated, it gives CATSDVLAGTGYNEQFF.

The CDR3 bases are TGTGCCACCAGTGAAGGAGACAGGGCCACCGGGGAGCTGTTTTTT. Residues: CATSEGDRATGELFF. This chain uses TRBV24-1 with TRBJ2-2, with TRBD1 identical over 7 bases. With 4 bases clipped from V and 4 bases from J, the junction kept 5 bases outside the gene matches. Germline CDR1 and CDR2: KGHDR and SFDVKD. There are 15 residues in the CDR3.

The chain recombines TRBV14 with TRBJ2-5; D possibly corresponds to TRBD1 (5 bases). Looked up from germline, CDR1 is SGHDN and CDR2 is FVKESK. Trimming took off 1 base at V and 8 bases at J, with 11 bases between the two ends. The CDR3 has 13 amino acids. CDR3 loop: CASSQGQRSTQYF. CDR3 coding DNA: TGTGCCAGCAGCCAAGGACAGCGATCCACCCAGTACTTC.

This clone occurred once. The chain is built from TRBV18 and TRBJ1-1, with 8 bases matching TRBD1. With 5 bases clipped from V and 3 bases from J, the junction kept 8 bases outside the gene matches. CDR3 length equals 15 residues. Germline CDR1 reads KGHSH; CDR2 reads LQKENI. This CDR3 is CASSFQGAGYTEAFF. DNA for the CDR3: TGTGCCAGCTCATTCCAGGGGGCAGGGTACACTGAAGCTTTCTTT. The full variable domain, its missing parts supplied by reference TRBV18 and TRBJ1-1, is NAGVMQNPRHLVRRRGQEARLRCSPMKGHSHVYWYRQLPEEGLKFMVYLQKENIIDESGMPKERFSAEFPKEGPSILRIQQVVRGDSAAYFCASSFQGAGYTEAFFGQGTRLTVV.

This clone has just one count. The V and J genes are TRBV10-3 and TRBJ1-2, with D perhaps TRBD1 (6 bases). V was shortened by 4 bases and J by 3 bases, with 27 bases between the two germline ends. CDR1 is ENHRY, CDR2 SYGVKD, per germline. The CDR3 runs 19 residues. Written as DNA, the CDR3 is TGTGCCATCAGTGCTACGACAGGCTTGGAAGTTAGGCAATACTATGGCTACACCTTC. Protein: CAISATTGLEVRQYYGYTF.

This chain joins TRBV7-2 and TRBJ1-3; D is ambiguous. Germline lookup yields CDR1 SGHTA and CDR2 FQGNSA. The CDR3 covers 15 residues. The V end was cut by 2 bases, the J end by 0 bases, with 8 bases between. The CDR3: CASSLPGSSGNTIYF. CDR3 in DNA: TGTGCCAGCAGCTTACCCGGGAGCTCTGGAAACACCATATATTTT.

V gene TRBV5-5 combines with J gene TRBJ2-7; TRBD2 matches 12 bases. CDR3 length: 15 amino acids. Germline V gene data show CDR1 as SGHKS and CDR2 as YYEKEE (reference sequence). V shed 1 base, J shed 7 bases, and the junction held 6 bases outside the gene matches. DNA of the CDR3: TGTGCCAGCAGCTTGCTGCTAGCGGGAGGGAGGGAGCAGTACTTC. Amino acids: CASSLLLAGGREQYF.

The chain uses TRBV5-4 and TRBJ1-2; 11 nucleotides line up with TRBD1. Per germline, CDR1 SGHNT and CDR2 YYREEE (reference sequence). The ends lost 4 bases at V and 5 bases at J; junction bases unmatched: 7. The CDR3 runs 15 residues. This CDR3 is CASSRGQGVKYGYTF. Here the CDR3 DNA reads TGTGCCAGCAGCCGGGGACAGGGGGTTAAATATGGCTACACCTTC. Complete variable domain (other parts from reference TRBV5-4 and TRBJ1-2): ETGVTQSPTHLIKTRGQQVTLRCSSQSGHNTVSWYQQALGQGPQFIFQYYREEENGRGNFPPRFSGLQFPNYSSELNVNALELDDSALYLCASSRGQGVKYGYTFGSGTRLTVV.

The V gene is TRBV5-1, the J gene TRBJ2-2; 7 bases line up with TRBD1. This CDR3 has 16 amino acids. With V trimmed by 4 bases and J by 0 bases, 6 bases remained unmatched. Germline lookup yields CDR1 SGHRS and CDR2 YFSETQ. CDR3 sequence reads: CASSPGTASNTGELFF. The CDR3 nucleotides read TGCGCCAGCAGCCCAGGGACAGCTTCGAACACCGGGGAGCTGTTTTTT.

This clone was seen more than once but under ten times. The chain recombines TRBV5-1 with TRBJ2-2; 11 nucleotides agree with TRBD2. CDR3 length equals 16 residues. Looked up from germline, CDR1 is SGHRS and CDR2 is YFSETQ. Germline trimming cut 3 bases from V and 2 bases from J; bases unmatched to any gene: 3. The CDR3 sequence: CASSSTSGINTGELFF. The CDR3 DNA reads TGCGCCAGCAGCTCGACTAGCGGGATAAACACCGGGGAGCTGTTTTTT. Full variable domain (rest looked up from reference TRBV5-1 and TRBJ2-2): KAGVTQTPRYLIKTRGQQVTLSCSPISGHRSVSWYQQTPGQGLQFLFEYFSETQRNKGNFPGRFSGRQFSNSRSEMNVSTLELGDSALYLCASSSTSGINTGELFFGEGSRLTVL.

The J gene is TRBJ1-1, the V gene TRBV30; perhaps TRBD1 as D (6 bases). The V gene's germline CDR1 is GTSNPN and CDR2 SVGIG (reference sequence). CDR3 length: 13 amino acids. V was clipped by 3 bases and J by 4 bases, with 12 bases between them. DNA of the CDR3: TGTGCCTGGAGGCAACAGGGTTCCACTGAAGCTTTCTTT. Its translation: CAWRQQGSTEAFF.